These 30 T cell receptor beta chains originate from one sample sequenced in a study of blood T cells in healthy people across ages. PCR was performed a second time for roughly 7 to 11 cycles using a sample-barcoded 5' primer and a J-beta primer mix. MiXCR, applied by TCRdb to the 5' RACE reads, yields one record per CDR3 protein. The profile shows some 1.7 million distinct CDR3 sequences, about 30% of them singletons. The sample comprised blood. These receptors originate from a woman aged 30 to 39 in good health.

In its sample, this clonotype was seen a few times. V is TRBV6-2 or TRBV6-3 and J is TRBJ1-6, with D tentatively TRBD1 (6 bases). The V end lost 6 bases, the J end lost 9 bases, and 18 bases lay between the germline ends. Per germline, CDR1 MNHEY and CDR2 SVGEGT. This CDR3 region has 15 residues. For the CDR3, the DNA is TGTGCCAGCAGACTCTGGACAGCCGGCGGTTCACCCCTCCACTTT. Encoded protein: CASRLWTAGGSPLHF.

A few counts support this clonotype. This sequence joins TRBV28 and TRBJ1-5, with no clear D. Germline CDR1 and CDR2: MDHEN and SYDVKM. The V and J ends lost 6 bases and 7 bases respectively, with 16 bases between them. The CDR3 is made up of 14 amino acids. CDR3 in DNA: TGTGCCAGCAGACTGACGGGGTCCCCACAGCCCCAGCATTTT. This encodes CASRLTGSPQPQHF.

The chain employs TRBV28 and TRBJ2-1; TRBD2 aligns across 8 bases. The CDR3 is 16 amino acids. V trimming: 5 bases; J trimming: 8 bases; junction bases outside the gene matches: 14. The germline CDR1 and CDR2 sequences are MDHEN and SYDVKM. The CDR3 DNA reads TGTGCCAGCAGTCCCTCCGGGACTAGATCTTTGGATGAGCAGTTCTTC. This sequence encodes CASSPSGTRSLDEQFF.

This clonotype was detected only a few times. The CDR3 reads CASSESLAGGQYF. The CDR3, as DNA: TGCGCCAGCAGTGAGTCGTTGGCCGGGGGGCAGTACTTC. The gene calls are TRBV10-1 and TRBJ2-4, with TRBD2 identical over 7 bases. Germline lookup yields CDR1 WNHNN and CDR2 SYGVQD (reference sequence). The length of the CDR3 is 13 residues. The ends lost 0 bases at V and 13 bases at J; junction bases unmatched: 6.

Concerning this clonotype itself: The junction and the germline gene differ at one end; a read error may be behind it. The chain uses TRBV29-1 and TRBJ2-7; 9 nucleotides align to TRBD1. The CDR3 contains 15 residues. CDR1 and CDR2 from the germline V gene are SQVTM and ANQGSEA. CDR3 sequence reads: CSVAVDRGLSCEQYF. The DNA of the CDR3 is TGCAGCGTTGCGGTGGACAGGGGCCTGTCCTGCGAGCAGTACTTC.

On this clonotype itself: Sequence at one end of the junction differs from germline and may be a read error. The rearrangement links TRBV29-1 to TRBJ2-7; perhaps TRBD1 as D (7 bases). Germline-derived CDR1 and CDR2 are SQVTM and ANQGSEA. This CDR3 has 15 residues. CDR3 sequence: CSVEDGRGDSYERYF. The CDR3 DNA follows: TGCAGCGTTGAAGATGGCAGGGGGGACTCCTACGAGCGGTACTTC.

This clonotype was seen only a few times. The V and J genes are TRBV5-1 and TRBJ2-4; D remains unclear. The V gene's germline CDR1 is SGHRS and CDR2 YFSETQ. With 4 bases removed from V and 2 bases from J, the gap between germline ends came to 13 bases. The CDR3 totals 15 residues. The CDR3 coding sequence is TGCGCCAGCAGCCTGACGGCGGTGTCCAAAAACATTCAGTACTTC. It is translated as CASSLTAVSKNIQYF.

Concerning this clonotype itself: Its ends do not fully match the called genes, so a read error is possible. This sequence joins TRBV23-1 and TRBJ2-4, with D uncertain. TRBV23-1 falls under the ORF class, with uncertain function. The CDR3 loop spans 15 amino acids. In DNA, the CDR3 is TGCCCCAGCAGTCAATCGCCCGGCCTCAAAAACATTCAGTACTTC. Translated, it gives CPSSQSPGLKNIQYF.

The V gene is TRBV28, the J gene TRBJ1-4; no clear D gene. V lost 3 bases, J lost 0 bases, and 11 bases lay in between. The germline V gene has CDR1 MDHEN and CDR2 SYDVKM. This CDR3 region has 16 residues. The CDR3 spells CASSFDTNTTNEKLFF. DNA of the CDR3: TGTGCCAGCAGTTTTGACACGAATACAACTAATGAAAAACTGTTTTTT.

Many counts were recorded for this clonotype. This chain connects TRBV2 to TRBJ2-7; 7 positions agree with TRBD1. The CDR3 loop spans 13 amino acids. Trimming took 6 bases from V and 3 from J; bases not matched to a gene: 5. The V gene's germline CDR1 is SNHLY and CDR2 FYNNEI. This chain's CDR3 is CASRLTGIYEQYF. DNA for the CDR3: TGTGCCAGCAGGTTGACAGGGATCTACGAGCAGTACTTC.

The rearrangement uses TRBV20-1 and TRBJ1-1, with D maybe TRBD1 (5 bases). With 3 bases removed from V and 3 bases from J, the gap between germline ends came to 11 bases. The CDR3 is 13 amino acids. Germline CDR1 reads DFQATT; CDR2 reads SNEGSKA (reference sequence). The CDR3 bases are TGCAGTGCTAGCGGGGCGAGTTACACTGAAGCTTTCTTT. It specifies CSASGASYTEAFF.

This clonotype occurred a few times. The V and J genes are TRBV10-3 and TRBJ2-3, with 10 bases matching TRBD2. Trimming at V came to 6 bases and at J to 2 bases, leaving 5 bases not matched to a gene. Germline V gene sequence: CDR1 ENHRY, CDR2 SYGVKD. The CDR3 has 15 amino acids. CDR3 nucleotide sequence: TGTGCCATCAGAACTAGCGGGGTACTCACAGATACGCAGTATTTT. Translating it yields CAIRTSGVLTDTQYF.

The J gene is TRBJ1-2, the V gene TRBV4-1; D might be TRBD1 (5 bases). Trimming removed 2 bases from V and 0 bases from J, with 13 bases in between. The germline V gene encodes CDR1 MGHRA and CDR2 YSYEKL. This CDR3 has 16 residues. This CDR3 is CASSQSGRQPNYGYTF. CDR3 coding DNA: TGCGCCAGCAGCCAATCGGGGCGGCAGCCTAACTATGGCTACACCTTC.

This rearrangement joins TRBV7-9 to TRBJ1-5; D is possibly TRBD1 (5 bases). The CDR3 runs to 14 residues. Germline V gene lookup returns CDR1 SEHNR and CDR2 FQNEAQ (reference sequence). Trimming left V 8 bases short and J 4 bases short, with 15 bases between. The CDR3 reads CASGGVQENQPQHF. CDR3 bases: TGTGCCAGCGGGGGAGTGCAGGAGAATCAGCCCCAGCATTTT.

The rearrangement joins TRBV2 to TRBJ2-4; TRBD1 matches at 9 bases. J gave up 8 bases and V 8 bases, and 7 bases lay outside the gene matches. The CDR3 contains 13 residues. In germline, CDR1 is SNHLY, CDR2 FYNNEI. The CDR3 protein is CASGRTGEDIQYF. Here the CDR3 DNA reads TGTGCCAGCGGAAGGACAGGGGAGGACATTCAGTACTTC.

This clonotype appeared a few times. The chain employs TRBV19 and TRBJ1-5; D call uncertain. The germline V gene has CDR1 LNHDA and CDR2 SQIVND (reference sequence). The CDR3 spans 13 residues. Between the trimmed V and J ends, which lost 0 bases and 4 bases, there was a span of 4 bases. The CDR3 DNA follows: TGTGCCAGTAGTATAGACCCGAATCAGCCCCAGCATTTT. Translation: CASSIDPNQPQHF.

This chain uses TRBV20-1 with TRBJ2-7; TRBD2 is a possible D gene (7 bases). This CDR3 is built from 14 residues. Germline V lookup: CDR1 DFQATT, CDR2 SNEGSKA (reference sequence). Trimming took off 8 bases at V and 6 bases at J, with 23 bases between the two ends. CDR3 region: CSLHRPYGGREQYF. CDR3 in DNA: TGCAGTCTCCATAGACCTTACGGGGGGCGCGAGCAGTACTTC.

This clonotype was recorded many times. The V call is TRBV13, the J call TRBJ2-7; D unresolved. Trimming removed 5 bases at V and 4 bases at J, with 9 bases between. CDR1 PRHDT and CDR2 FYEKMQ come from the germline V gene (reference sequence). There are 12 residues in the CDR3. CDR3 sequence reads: CASSHTNYEQYF. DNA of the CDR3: TGTGCCAGCAGCCATACGAATTACGAGCAGTACTTC.

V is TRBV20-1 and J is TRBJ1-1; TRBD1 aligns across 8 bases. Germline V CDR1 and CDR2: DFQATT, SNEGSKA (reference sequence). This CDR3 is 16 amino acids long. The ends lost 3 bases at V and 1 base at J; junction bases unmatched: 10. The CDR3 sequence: CSARDRVRGQNTEAFF. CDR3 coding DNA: TGCAGTGCTAGGGACAGGGTAAGGGGACAGAACACTGAAGCTTTCTTT.

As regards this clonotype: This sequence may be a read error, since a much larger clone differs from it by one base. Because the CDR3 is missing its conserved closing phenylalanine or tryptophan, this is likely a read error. CDR3 sequence: CASSRGGRQETQYL. CDR3 nucleotides: TGCGCCAGCAGCCGGGGAGGCAGGCAAGAGACCCAGTACTTA. V and J are TRBV5-1 and TRBJ2-5; TRBD2 is a possible D gene (6 bases). Germline V gives CDR1 SGHRS, CDR2 YFSETQ. The CDR3 covers 14 residues. V was trimmed by 4 bases and J by 2 bases, leaving 12 bases between them.

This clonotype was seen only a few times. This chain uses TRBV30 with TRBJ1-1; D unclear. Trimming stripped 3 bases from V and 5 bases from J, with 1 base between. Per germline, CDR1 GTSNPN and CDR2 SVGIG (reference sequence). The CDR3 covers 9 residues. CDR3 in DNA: TGTGCCTGGAGAACTGAAGCTTTCTTT. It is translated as CAWRTEAFF.

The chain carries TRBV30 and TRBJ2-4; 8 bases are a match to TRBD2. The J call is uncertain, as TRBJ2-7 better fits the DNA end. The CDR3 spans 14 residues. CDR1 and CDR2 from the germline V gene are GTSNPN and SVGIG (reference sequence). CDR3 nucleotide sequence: TGTGCCTGGAGTGCGGGGGGGCGCGTCTACGAGCAGTACTTC. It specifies CAWSAGGRVYEQYF.

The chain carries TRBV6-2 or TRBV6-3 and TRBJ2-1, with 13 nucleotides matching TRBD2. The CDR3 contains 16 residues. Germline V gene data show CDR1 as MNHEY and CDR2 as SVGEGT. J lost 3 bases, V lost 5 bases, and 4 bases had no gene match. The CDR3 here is CASSRGTSGVYNEQFF. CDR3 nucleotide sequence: TGTGCCAGCAGTCGGGGGACTAGCGGGGTCTACAATGAGCAGTTCTTC.

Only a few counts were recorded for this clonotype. In DNA form, the CDR3 reads TGTGCCAGCAGCCCTATGACAGGGAAAGATACGCAGTATTTT. It encodes CASSPMTGKDTQYF. This chain uses TRBV3-1 with TRBJ2-3, with 7 bases lining up with TRBD1. This CDR3 has 14 residues. With V trimmed by 4 bases and J by 5 bases, 6 bases remained unmatched. Germline V gives CDR1 LGHDT, CDR2 YNNKEL (reference sequence).

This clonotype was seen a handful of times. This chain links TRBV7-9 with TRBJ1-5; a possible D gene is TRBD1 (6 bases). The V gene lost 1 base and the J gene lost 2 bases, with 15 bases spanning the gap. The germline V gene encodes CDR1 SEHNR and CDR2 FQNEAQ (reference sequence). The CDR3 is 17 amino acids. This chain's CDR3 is CASSLVGGDRGNQPQHF. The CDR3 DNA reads TGTGCCAGCAGCTTAGTTGGGGGCGATAGGGGCAATCAGCCCCAGCATTTT.

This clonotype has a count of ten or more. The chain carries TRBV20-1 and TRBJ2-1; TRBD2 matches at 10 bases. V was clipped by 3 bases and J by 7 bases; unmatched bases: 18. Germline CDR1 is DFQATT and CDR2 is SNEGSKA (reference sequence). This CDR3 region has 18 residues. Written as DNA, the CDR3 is TGCAGTGCTAGCCCCGCTTACACAGCGGGAGGGCCGGGGAATGAGCAGTTCTTC. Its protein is CSASPAYTAGGPGNEQFF.

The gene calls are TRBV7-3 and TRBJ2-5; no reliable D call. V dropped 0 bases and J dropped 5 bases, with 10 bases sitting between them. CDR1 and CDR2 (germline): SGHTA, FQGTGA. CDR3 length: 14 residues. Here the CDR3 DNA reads TGTGCCAGCAGCTTAACAGGGCCCCGGGAGACCCAGTACTTC. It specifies CASSLTGPRETQYF.

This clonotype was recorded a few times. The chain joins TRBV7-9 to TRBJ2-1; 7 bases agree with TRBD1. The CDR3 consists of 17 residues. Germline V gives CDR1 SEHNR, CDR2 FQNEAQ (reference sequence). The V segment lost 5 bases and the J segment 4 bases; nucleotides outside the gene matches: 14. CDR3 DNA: TGTGCCAGCAGCCGAAATGAACAGGGGTGGGGGTACAATGAGCAGTTCTTC. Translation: CASSRNEQGWGYNEQFF.

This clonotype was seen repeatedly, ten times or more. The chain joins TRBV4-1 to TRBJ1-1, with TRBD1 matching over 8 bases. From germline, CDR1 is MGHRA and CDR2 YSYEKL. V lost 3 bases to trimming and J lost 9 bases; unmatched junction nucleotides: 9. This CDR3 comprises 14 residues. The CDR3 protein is CASSQGRQGSKAFF. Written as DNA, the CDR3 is TGCGCCAGCAGCCAGGGACGACAGGGGTCAAAAGCTTTCTTT.

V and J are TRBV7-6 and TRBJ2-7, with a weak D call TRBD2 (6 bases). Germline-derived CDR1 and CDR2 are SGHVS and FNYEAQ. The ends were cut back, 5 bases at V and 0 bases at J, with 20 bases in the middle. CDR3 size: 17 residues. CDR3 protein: CASSLTAAGTLSYEQYF. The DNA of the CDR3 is TGTGCCAGCAGCCTCACCGCAGCGGGCACCCTCTCCTACGAGCAGTACTTC.